The T cell receptor (beta chain) under discussion was sequenced for a study of blood T cells in healthy people across ages. Broader study findings: When set beside aged donors, long-lived donors presented more naive CD4+ cells and higher diversity. Donor CMV status was unknown, possibly confounding expanded clonotype changes.

On this clonotype itself: Its target is not known. One end of the junction is discordant with germline, which a read error may explain.

Primed by a sample-barcoded 5' primer and a J-beta primer mix, a second PCR proceeded for about 7 to 11 cycles. TCRdb reprocessed the 5' RACE reads with MiXCR, giving one entry per CDR3 protein. The sample yields approximately 350,000 distinct CDR3 sequences, over 45% seen once. The material sequenced was blood. The clonotype was recovered from a man aged 55 to 70 in good health.

Here the CDR3 DNA reads TGTGCCTCCAGTAGAGGCCCCGGGACCATCGTTTATGGCTACACCTTC. Protein sequence: CASSRGPGTIVYGYTF. The V and J genes are TRBV15 and TRBJ1-2; D possibly corresponds to TRBD1 (5 bases). The germline CDR1 and CDR2 sequences are LNHNV and YYDKDF (reference sequence). There are 16 residues in the CDR3.